The T cell receptor (beta chain) described here comes from a study of blood T cell repertoires in COVID-19. Germline loops: CDR1 SGDLS, CDR2 YYNGEE. J lost 5 bases, V lost 4 bases, and 9 bases had no gene match. The CDR3 is 15 residues long. Using immunoSEQ multiplex PCR, the repertoire was profiled, and TCRdb retains in-frame clones only, with some absent. The table lists about 210,000 clones, more than 70% of them singletons, with 5% to 7% in the top ten. This sequence originates from a middle-aged man with acute COVID-19. The chain recombines TRBV9 with TRBJ2-5; TRBD1 aligns across 9 bases. Material for sequencing was PBMCs or T cells enriched from blood (not recorded which). The CDR3 protein is CASSIPTGGRETQYF. CDR3 DNA sequence: TGTGCCAGCAGCATCCCGACAGGGGGTCGGGAGACCCAGTACTTC.